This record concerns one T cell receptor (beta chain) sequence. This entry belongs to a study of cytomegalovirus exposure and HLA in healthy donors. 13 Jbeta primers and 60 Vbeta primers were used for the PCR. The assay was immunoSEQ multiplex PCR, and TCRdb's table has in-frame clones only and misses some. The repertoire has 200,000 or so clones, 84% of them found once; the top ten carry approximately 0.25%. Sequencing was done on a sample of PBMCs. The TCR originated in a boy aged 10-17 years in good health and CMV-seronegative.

The CDR3 region is CASSVGARPISPLHF. The CDR3 DNA reads as TGTGCCAGCAGCGTAGGGGCACGCCCAATCTCACCCCTCCACTTT. The chain links TRBV9 to TRBJ1-6; no definite D call. The CDR3 spans 15 residues. Deletions cut 0 bases from V and 10 bases from J, with 14 bases between. From germline, CDR1 is SGDLS and CDR2 YYNGEE.